This T cell receptor beta chain was identified during a study of T cells after posttransplantation cyclophosphamide. Study-wide findings and caveats: TRB clonality was highly associated with recipient CMV seropositivity and reactivation.

Sequencing was performed with immunoSEQ multiplex PCR; in TCRdb, only in-frame clones are kept and a portion is missing. The data contain nearly 3,500 clones, 95% of them singletons. Germline CDR1 and CDR2: MNHNY and SVGAGI (reference sequence). The ends were cut back, 8 bases at V and 3 bases at J, with 8 bases in the middle. This CDR3 region has 11 residues. Cells defined as naive were viable CD3+CD4+ or CD3+CD8+ and CCR7+CD45RA+CD45RO-CD95-CD27+CD28+. Concerning this clone: Its antigen is unknown.

The chain recombines TRBV6-6 with TRBJ2-7, with unresolved D. The sequence was obtained from a woman aged 50 to 60 in good health and a related stem cell transplant donor. Specimen: naive CD8+ T cells sorted from PBMCs. DNA of the CDR3: TGTGCCAGCCTCTTTAACTACGAGCAGTACTTC. Protein product: CASLFNYEQYF.